The 19 T cell receptor beta chains below all came from one sample that was sequenced in a study of blood T cell repertoires in COVID-19. TCRdb's table, derived via immunoSEQ multiplex PCR, lists solely in-frame clones and lacks some. This sample has 150,000 to 200,000 clones, with around 84% found just once. Sample: peripheral blood. The receptors come from a woman between 70 and 85 years old with COVID-19, enrolled during active disease.

This chain uses TRBV19 with TRBJ1-1, with 7 bases that match TRBD1. J gave up 5 bases and V 3 bases, and 6 bases lay outside the gene matches. Germline V gives CDR1 LNHDA, CDR2 SQIVND (reference sequence). The CDR3 consists of 14 residues. DNA of the CDR3: TGTGCCAGTAGTATCGGGACAGAGCGGACTGAAGCTTTCTTT. It specifies CASSIGTERTEAFF. Looking up the rest from reference TRBV19 and TRBJ1-1 gives the full variable domain: DGGITQSPKYLFRKEGQNVTLSCEQNLNHDAMYWYRQDPGQGLRLIYYSQIVNDFQKGDIAEGYSVSREKKESFPLTVTSAQKNPTAFYLCASSIGTERTEAFFGQGTRLTVV.

The genes are TRBV11-2 and TRBJ2-7; possible D gene TRBD1, 5 bases. V lost 6 bases to trimming and J lost 8 bases, with 14 bases between them. Germline V gene lookup returns CDR1 SGHAT and CDR2 FQNNGV. The CDR3 has 12 amino acids. DNA for the CDR3: TGTGCCAGCAGTCCATCAGGGTATCAGCAGTACTTC. It yields the protein CASSPSGYQQYF.

V and J are TRBV18 and TRBJ2-3; no firm D call. The V and J ends lost 0 bases and 1 base respectively, with 14 bases between them. Germline assignment: CDR1 KGHSH and CDR2 LQKENI. The CDR3 loop spans 17 amino acids. CDR3 nucleotide sequence: TGTGCCAGCTCACCACCGGGCCTTCCCTTAGGCACAGATACGCAGTATTTT. It translates to CASSPPGLPLGTDTQYF. Looking up the rest from reference TRBV18 and TRBJ2-3 gives the full variable domain: NAGVMQNPRHLVRRRGQEARLRCSPMKGHSHVYWYRQLPEEGLKFMVYLQKENIIDESGMPKERFSAEFPKEGPSILRIQQVVRGDSAAYFCASSPPGLPLGTDTQYFGPGTRLTVL.

The genes are TRBV28 and TRBJ2-5, with D possibly TRBD1 on 6 matching bases. There are 12 residues in the CDR3. Trimming took 6 bases from V and 7 from J, leaving 12 bases between them. The germline V gene has CDR1 MDHEN and CDR2 SYDVKM. The CDR3 sequence: CASSRKQGTQYF. For the CDR3, the DNA is TGTGCCAGCAGCCGTAAACAGGGGACCCAGTACTTC.

The chain has TRBV19 and TRBJ2-7, with TRBD2 identical over 12 bases. The CDR3 loop spans 18 amino acids. Per germline, CDR1 LNHDA and CDR2 SQIVND (reference sequence). Losses at the gene ends were 3 bases for V and 1 base for J; bases not matched to a gene: 10. The CDR3 nucleotides read TGTGCCAGTAGTATCCGCCGGACTAGCGGGACCCAGTCCTACGAGCAGTACTTC. Translation: CASSIRRTSGTQSYEQYF.

Comments on this clone: The junction does not match germline at one end; this may be a read error. The genes are TRBV19 and TRBJ1-2; tentatively, D is TRBD1 (5 bases). Germline-derived CDR1 and CDR2 are LNHDA and SQIVND (reference sequence). This CDR3 contains 13 residues. CDR3 loop: CASSIDLRQPFYF. Written as DNA, the CDR3 is TGTGCCAGTAGTATAGATCTGAGACAGCCCTTCTATTTC.

This clone has just a few counts. The chain combines TRBV25-1 with TRBJ1-1; D may be TRBD1 (5 bases). Germline assignment: CDR1 MGHDK and CDR2 SYGVNS. The CDR3 totals 11 residues. The V and J ends lost 8 bases and 7 bases respectively, with 11 bases between them. In DNA form, the CDR3 reads TGTGCCAGCCACTTCACAGGTGAAGCTTTCTTT. Its translation is CASHFTGEAFF.

The rearrangement links TRBV28 to TRBJ2-5, with a tentative D call TRBD2 (6 bases). Germline lookup yields CDR1 MDHEN and CDR2 SYDVKM. Trimming left V 8 bases short and J 2 bases short, with 6 bases between. This CDR3 is 11 amino acids long. CDR3 in DNA: TGTGCCAGCGGGGGGCAAGAGACCCAGTACTTC. Amino acids: CASGGQETQYF.

This chain joins TRBV21-1 and TRBJ2-1; the DNA was not compared with TRBD1, the D call given in the table. TRBV21-1 is termed a pseudogene. This CDR3 is built from 17 residues. The CDR3 DNA reads as TGTGCCAGCACCAGAGGGGACAGCCGCTTTTCCTACAATGAGCAGTTCTTC. Translating gives CASTRGDSRFSYNEQFF.

This rearrangement joins TRBV19 to TRBJ1-1, with a possible D match to TRBD1 (5 bases). V lost 4 bases and J lost 3, with 9 bases in between. The CDR3 loop spans 13 amino acids. The V gene's germline CDR1 is LNHDA and CDR2 SQIVND (reference sequence). The CDR3 spells CASSTGRDTEAFF. The DNA of the CDR3 is TGTGCCAGTAGTACAGGGAGGGACACTGAAGCTTTCTTT.

In regard to this clone: This specimen includes other DNA sequences encoding the same CDR3. The chain employs TRBV9 and TRBJ1-6, with 9 nucleotides matching TRBD1. The V gene end was trimmed by 3 bases and the J gene end by 7 bases; junction bases not matched to a gene: 5. CDR3 length equals 15 residues. CDR1 and CDR2 from the germline V gene are SGDLS and YYNGEE. The CDR3 nucleotides are TGTGCCAGCAGCGCGACCGGGACAGGGAATTCACCCCTCCACTTT. Encoded protein: CASSATGTGNSPLHF.

The chain employs TRBV10-3 and TRBJ2-3, with 7 bases matching TRBD1. The CDR3 contains 13 residues. V lost 10 bases to trimming and J lost 4 bases; unmatched junction nucleotides: 8. Germline V gives CDR1 ENHRY, CDR2 SYGVKD. CDR3 loop: CASRQGAPDTQYF. The CDR3 DNA sequence: TGTGCCAGCAGACAGGGTGCCCCAGATACGCAGTATTTT.

This chain uses TRBV3-1 (or the pseudogene TRBV3-2) with TRBJ2-7; possibly TRBD1 for D (7 bases). Germline-derived CDR1 and CDR2 are LGHDT and YNNKEL (reference sequence). CDR3 length equals 14 residues. V lost 1 base and J lost 7, with 14 bases in between. CDR3 loop: CASSQGRGVREQYF. In DNA form, the CDR3 reads TGTGCCAGCAGCCAAGGCAGGGGGGTAAGAGAGCAGTACTTC.

This chain uses TRBV11-1 with TRBJ2-3; 7 bases are shared with TRBD1. Germline CDR1 is SGHAT and CDR2 is FQDESV (reference sequence). The V and J ends lost 5 bases and 0 bases, in that order; junction bases with no gene match: 5. This CDR3 has 15 amino acids. The chain's CDR3 is CASSRTGVSTDTQYF. The CDR3 DNA is TGTGCCAGCAGCCGAACAGGGGTCAGCACAGATACGCAGTATTTT. The whole variable domain, filled in from reference TRBV11-1 and TRBJ2-3, reads EAEVAQSPRYKITEKSQAVAFWCDPISGHATLYWYRQILGQGPELLVQFQDESVVDDSQLPKDRFSAERLKGVDSTLKIQPAELGDSAMYLCASSRTGVSTDTQYFGPGTRLTVL.

This chain connects TRBV28 to TRBJ1-2; TRBD1 might be the D (5 bases). The V gene lost 8 bases and the J gene lost 4 bases, with 11 bases spanning the gap. There are 12 residues in the CDR3. Per germline, CDR1 MDHEN and CDR2 SYDVKM. CDR3 protein: CASRKGIYGYTF. CDR3 DNA sequence: TGTGCCAGCCGTAAGGGGATCTATGGCTACACCTTC.

The chain is built from TRBV3-1 (or the pseudogene TRBV3-2) and TRBJ1-4; a weak D match, TRBD1 (6 bases). There are 13 residues in the CDR3. V was trimmed by 2 bases and J by 10 bases, leaving 11 bases between them. Germline values: CDR1 LGHDT, CDR2 YNNKEL (reference sequence). The CDR3 coding sequence is TGTGCCAGCAGCCAACTACAGGGAGTAAAACTGTTTTTT. As protein: CASSQLQGVKLFF.

V is TRBV2 and J is TRBJ2-7, with 8 bases identical to TRBD1. Germline CDR1 reads SNHLY; CDR2 reads FYNNEI. This CDR3 is 12 amino acids long. J was trimmed by 5 bases and V by 7 bases; bases with no gene match: 4. This CDR3 is CASTEQGDEQYF. CDR3 in DNA: TGTGCCAGCACGGAACAGGGGGACGAGCAGTACTTC.

The rearrangement links TRBV5-1 to TRBJ1-1; 9 bases align to TRBD1. CDR3 size: 19 residues. After removal of 1 base from V and 0 bases from J, the junction contained 13 bases not matched to a gene. CDR1 and CDR2 (germline): SGHRS, YFSETQ. CDR3 in DNA: TGCGCCAGCAGCTTGTACAGGGGGCTAGCACAAGACTTGAACACTGAAGCTTTCTTT. This translates into CASSLYRGLAQDLNTEAFF. Variable domain in full (rest from reference TRBV5-1 and TRBJ1-1): KAGVTQTPRYLIKTRGQQVTLSCSPISGHRSVSWYQQTPGQGLQFLFEYFSETQRNKGNFPGRFSGRQFSNSRSEMNVSTLELGDSALYLCASSLYRGLAQDLNTEAFFGQGTRLTVV.

The chain carries TRBV7-2 and TRBJ1-2, with D tentatively TRBD1 (6 bases). CDR1 SGHTA and CDR2 FQGNSA come from the germline V gene. CDR3 length equals 12 residues. V was shortened by 3 bases and J by 5 bases, with 7 bases between the two germline ends. CDR3 loop: CASSFQGYGYTF. The CDR3 bases are TGTGCCAGCAGCTTCCAGGGGTATGGCTACACCTTC.